The clone carrying this T cell receptor (beta chain) was counted at least ten times. Its antigen is still unknown. The record originates from a study of T cells after yellow fever vaccination. Whole-study context: Where fractions had low cell numbers, libraries were prepared from them with the SMART-Seq v4 Ultra Low Input RNA kit. Study-level points and caveats: Just a small share of clonotypes turned up in the CD4 compartment as well as the CD8 compartment.

TCRdb ran MiXCR on the 5' RACE reads and lists one entry per CDR3 protein. The sample records some 160,000 distinct CDR3 sequences, approximately 9.7% being singletons. The germline CDR1 and CDR2 sequences are SGHVS and FNYEAQ. The ends lost 6 bases at V and 4 bases at J; junction bases unmatched: 8. CDR3 length: 15 amino acids. This clonotype was sampled from a man aged 18 to 29 who received the YFV17D yellow fever vaccine. The sample here was CD8+ T cells sorted from PBMCs, taken 45 days after the yellow fever booster vaccination. V is TRBV7-6 and J is TRBJ1-5; 8 bases map to TRBD1. CDR3 amino acids: CASSPRGRSNQPQHF. Here the CDR3 DNA reads TGTGCCAGCAGTCCCAGGGGGCGAAGTAATCAGCCCCAGCATTTT.